One sample yielded the 26 T cell receptor beta chains listed below, sequenced in a study of tumor and adjacent non-tumor tissue in lung cancer. The template was RNA from unsorted bulk tissue. The library came from three nested PCR rounds adapted from ARM-PCR protocols. Each CDR3 protein is one row after TCRdb ran MiXCR on the multiplex PCR reads. The table has roughly 120,000 distinct CDR3 sequences, around 82% seen once. Sequenced sample: lung tumor tissue. These receptors were taken from a man between 65 and 79 years old with non-small cell lung cancer.

On this clonotype itself: The germline gene is not matched at one end of the junction; a read error may be the cause. The chain employs TRBV29-1 and TRBJ2-5; TRBD1 agrees at 7 bases. The CDR3 extends over 12 amino acids. CDR1 and CDR2 (germline): SQVTM, ANQGSEA. The CDR3 spells CNVEAGGKTQCF. DNA of the CDR3: TGCAACGTTGAGGCAGGGGGAAAGACCCAGTGCTTC. The full variable domain, with the rest looked up from reference TRBV29-1 and TRBJ2-5, is SAVISQKPSRDICQRGTSLTIQCQVDSQVTMMFWYRQQPGQSLTLIATANQGSEATYESGFVIDKFPISRPNLTFSTLTVSNMSPEDSSIYLCNVEAGGKTQCFGPGTRLLVL.

A word on this clonotype: Germline and junction disagree at one end, which may indicate a read error. The chain joins TRBV11-3 to TRBJ1-1; possibly TRBD1 for D (6 bases). This CDR3 contains 15 residues. The germline V gene encodes CDR1 SGHNT and CDR2 YENEEA. The DNA for the CDR3 is TGTGCCAGCAGCCCCGCGACCGCAGGGGATACTGAAGCTCTCTTT. This encodes CASSPATAGDTEALF.

This chain connects TRBV29-1 to TRBJ1-2; no definite D call. V lost 8 bases and J 5 bases, leaving 18 bases between the germline ends. Germline-derived CDR1 and CDR2 are SQVTM and ANQGSEA. This CDR3 contains 13 residues. CDR3: CSILQKGAYGYTF. CDR3 nucleotide sequence: TGCAGCATTCTCCAGAAGGGAGCATATGGCTACACCTTC. Looking up the rest from reference TRBV29-1 and TRBJ1-2 gives the full variable domain: SAVISQKPSRDICQRGTSLTIQCQVDSQVTMMFWYRQQPGQSLTLIATANQGSEATYESGFVIDKFPISRPNLTFSTLTVSNMSPEDSSIYLCSILQKGAYGYTFGSGTRLTVV.

This chain uses TRBV12-3 or TRBV12-4 with TRBJ1-1; D is ambiguous. The length of the CDR3 is 13 residues. Written as DNA, the CDR3 is TGTGTCATCACGGATTACTCGCACACTGAAGCTTTCTTT. Its translation: CVITDYSHTEAFF.

The table lists this clonotype with many counts. This rearrangement joins TRBV5-1 to TRBJ2-7, with D hard to call. Between the trimmed V and J ends, which lost 1 base and 6 bases, there was a span of 11 bases. Germline V CDR1 and CDR2: SGHRS, YFSETQ. This CDR3 has 13 amino acids. CDR3 coding DNA: TGCGCCAGCAGCTTGATTTACTCCAGCGAGCAGTACTTC. It is translated as CASSLIYSSEQYF.

As concerns this clonotype: The junction and the germline gene differ at one end; a read error may be behind it. J is TRBJ2-1 and V is TRBV6-5; no clear D. CDR3 size: 14 residues. Per germline, CDR1 MNHEY and CDR2 SVGAGI. CDR3 amino acids: CTSSYRPAGDEQFF. Written as DNA, the CDR3 is TGTACCAGCAGTTATCGTCCAGCCGGTGATGAGCAGTTCTTC.

The gene calls are TRBV28 and TRBJ2-3, with unresolved D. Germline CDR1 and CDR2: MDHEN and SYDVKM. The CDR3 covers 12 residues. Trimming shortened V by 5 bases and J by 4 bases, and 7 bases separated the two germline ends. CDR3 residues: CASSIHADTQYF. CDR3 in DNA: TGTGCCAGCAGTATACATGCAGATACGCAGTATTTT. Supplemented by reference TRBV28 and TRBJ2-3, the full variable domain reads DVKVTQSSRYLVKRTGEKVFLECVQDMDHENMFWYRQDPGLGLRLIYFSYDVKMKEKGDIPEGYSVSREKKERFSLILESASTNQTSMYLCASSIHADTQYFGPGTRLTVL.

In this sample, this clonotype turned up many times. The gene calls are TRBV29-1 and TRBJ2-7; D is possibly TRBD1 (5 bases). V lost 7 bases, J lost 0 bases, and 10 bases lay in between. The CDR3 totals 12 residues. Germline CDR1 is SQVTM and CDR2 is ANQGSEA. CDR3 sequence reads: CSAWGSSYEQYF. In DNA, the CDR3 is TGCAGCGCTTGGGGCAGCTCCTACGAGCAGTACTTC.

About this clonotype itself: The conserved phenylalanine or tryptophan normally closing the CDR3 is absent here, so this likely arose from a read error. The chain uses TRBV11-1 and TRBJ2-7; D is perhaps TRBD1 (5 bases). Germline V CDR1 and CDR2: SGHAT, FQDESV (reference sequence). This CDR3 contains 14 residues. Trimming removed 8 bases from V and 2 bases from J, with 16 bases in between. The CDR3 sequence: CASRSRETTYEQYL. CDR3 bases: TGTGCCAGCCGGTCCAGGGAAACGACCTACGAGCAGTACCTC.

On this clonotype: Relative to the germline gene, one junction end is altered; a read error may explain this. The chain couples TRBV29-1 to TRBJ1-1; D unresolved. Germline CDR1 reads SQVTM; CDR2 reads ANQGSEA. This CDR3 is built from 13 residues. The CDR3 DNA reads as TGCAGCGGAAAAAGGATTCGATTCACTGAAACTTTCTTT. Translation: CSGKRIRFTETFF.

This clonotype was found once. This rearrangement joins TRBV6-5 to TRBJ1-6; D gene uncertain. Trimming took 7 bases from V and 8 from J, leaving 18 bases between them. CDR3 size: 15 residues. Germline CDR1 is MNHEY and CDR2 is SVGAGI. CDR3 residues: CASNYSGGKHSPLHF. CDR3 in DNA: TGTGCCAGCAATTATTCCGGCGGTAAACATTCACCCCTCCACTTT.

Many counts were recorded for this clonotype. This sequence joins TRBV7-9 and TRBJ2-7; no reliable D call. CDR1 SEHNR and CDR2 FQNEAQ come from the germline V gene (reference sequence). V shed 5 bases and J shed 0 bases, with 11 bases lying between them. The CDR3 contains 14 residues. CDR3 nucleotide sequence: TGTGCCAGCAGCCCAGCATTATACTCCTACGAGCAGTACTTC. Protein product: CASSPALYSYEQYF.

For this clonotype: The CDR3 carries no conserved terminal phenylalanine or tryptophan, so it likely arises from a read error. Because the CDR3's place on the DNA is in doubt, the DNA is left out and the CDR3 is given as listed by TCRdb. The rearrangement links TRBV28 to TRBJ2-1; the listed D gene, TRBD2, was not tested against the DNA. CDR1 is MDHEN, CDR2 SYDVKM, per germline. The CDR3 is 14 amino acids in total, end residues counted. The CDR3 loop reads CASDSSGIDTEYFL.

The chain has TRBV10-3 and TRBJ2-1, with D perhaps being TRBD1 or TRBD2 (5 bases each). The CDR3 is 16 residues long. V was clipped by 5 bases and J by 5 bases, with 19 bases between them. From germline, CDR1 is ENHRY and CDR2 SYGVKD. The CDR3, as DNA: TGTGCCATCAGTAACGGAGAGGGGCGTCCCAACAATGAGCAGTTCTTC. This translates into CAISNGEGRPNNEQFF.

Regarding this clonotype: Just one base apart from a much larger clone, this may be a read error. The chain has TRBV28 and TRBJ2-5, with a tentative D call TRBD1 (6 bases). Germline V gene lookup returns CDR1 MDHEN and CDR2 SYDVKM. This CDR3 region has 14 residues. CDR3 residues: CASSRLLGAEAQYF. The CDR3 nucleotides read TGTGCCAGCAGTCGCCTGTTGGGGGCAGAGGCCCAGTACTTC.

Worth noting for this clonotype: Because the CDR3 is missing its conserved closing phenylalanine or tryptophan, this is likely a read error. The chain uses TRBV14 and TRBJ2-7; D is ambiguous. The CDR3 covers 15 residues. The germline V gene encodes CDR1 SGHDN and CDR2 FVKESK. Here the CDR3 reads CARGTEAPSSYKQYL. The CDR3 region has the DNA TGTGCCAGAGGTACAGAGGCCCCAAGCTCCTACAAGCAGTACTTA.

The chain carries TRBV6-2 or TRBV6-3 and TRBJ1-5; a possible D gene is TRBD1 (6 bases). The germline gives CDR1 MNHEY, CDR2 SVGEGT. CDR3 length equals 15 residues. The CDR3 spells CYSSYWDNGYQPQHF. The CDR3 DNA sequence: TGTTACAGCAGTTATTGGGACAATGGATATCAGCCCCAGCATTTT.

Turning to this clonotype: Germline and junction disagree at one end, which may indicate a read error. The rearrangement joins TRBV5-1 to TRBJ2-7, with a weak D call TRBD1 (6 bases). The CDR3 loop spans 15 amino acids. CDR1 and CDR2 from the germline V gene are SGHRS and YFSETQ. The DNA for the CDR3 is TGCCCCAGCAGCTCGGACCCCGGGACACTCTACGAGCAGTACTTC. It translates to CPSSSDPGTLYEQYF.

Turning to this clonotype: A much larger clone differs from this one at a single base, so this may be a read error. The chain links TRBV24-1 to TRBJ2-1; D not resolved. The CDR3 runs 17 residues. Germline V gene sequence: CDR1 KGHDR, CDR2 SFDVKD. The CDR3 region has the DNA TGTGCCATCAGTGACCCTACACAGAAAATCGGCTACAATGAGCAGTTCTTC. Its translation is CAISDPTQKIGYNEQFF.

Note on this clonotype: Germline and junction disagree at one end, which may indicate a read error. The J gene is TRBJ2-2, the V gene TRBV14, with 8 bases aligning to TRBD2. CDR1 and CDR2 (germline): SGHDN, FVKESK. The CDR3 spans 16 residues. CDR3 DNA: TGTGCCAGCAGGCGGACTAGCAGAGCGAAGACCGGGGAGCTGTTTTTT. This gives the protein CASRRTSRAKTGELFF.

Remarks on this clonotype: The junction and the germline gene differ at one end; a read error may be behind it. This chain joins TRBV4-3 and TRBJ2-7, with 7 bases matching TRBD1. Germline CDR1 is LGHNA and CDR2 is YSLEER. The CDR3 spans 15 residues. This chain's CDR3 is CTSSQVWAGGYEQYF. CDR3 in DNA: TGCACCAGCAGCCAAGTTTGGGCAGGGGGCTACGAGCAGTACTTC.

The chain couples TRBV29-1 to TRBJ1-2, with D possibly being TRBD1 (5 bases). CDR3 length: 13 amino acids. Germline assignment: CDR1 SQVTM and CDR2 ANQGSEA. Trimming pared 8 bases from V and 6 bases from J, leaving 19 bases between. CDR3 residues: CSLGGANMDGYTF. CDR3 sequence (DNA): TGCAGCCTTGGAGGGGCTAATATGGATGGCTACACCTTC.

To note about this clonotype: Likely a read error: the CDR3 ends without its conserved phenylalanine or tryptophan. The CDR3 loop is CPSSGSTGQPYGYTS. CDR3 bases: TGCCCCAGCAGTGGGTCGACAGGCCAACCCTATGGCTACACCTCC. The chain links TRBV10-1 to TRBJ1-2, with D perhaps TRBD1 (6 bases). The CDR3 has 15 residues. Germline V lookup: CDR1 WNHNN, CDR2 SYGVQD (reference sequence).

Worth noting for this clonotype: This is likely a read error, given that the CDR3 carries no conserved phenylalanine or tryptophan at its end. The V gene is TRBV12-3 or TRBV12-4, the J gene TRBJ1-2; no firm D call. This CDR3 region has 12 residues. The CDR3 bases are TGCGCCAGCAGTTCGGGTAACTATGGCTACACCCTC. It yields the protein CASSSGNYGYTL.

V is TRBV29-1 and J is TRBJ2-3; D not certain. The CDR3 is 11 amino acids. Germline V gives CDR1 SQVTM, CDR2 ANQGSEA. In DNA form, the CDR3 reads TGCAGTACCGCGTACGCAGATACGCAGTATTTT. As protein: CSTAYADTQYF.

Points on this clonotype: The junction departs from germline at one end; a sequencing error may be responsible. This rearrangement joins TRBV10-2 to TRBJ1-1; perhaps TRBD1 as D (5 bases). The CDR3 is 16 residues long. The germline CDR1 and CDR2 sequences are WSHSY and SAAADI. The CDR3 reads CASRRNTGAANTDAFF. CDR3 DNA: TGCGCCAGCAGGAGAAATACTGGGGCGGCAAACACTGATGCTTTCTTT.